The 2 T cell receptor beta chains below all came from one sample that was sequenced in a study of CD8+ T cells in alopecia areata. Sequencing used cDNA as its template, made by extracting RNA and reverse transcribing it. Here immunoSEQ multiplex PCR was the method, and the copy in TCRdb shows in-frame clones only, minus some. In the table there are fewer than 250,000 clones, more than 55% of which are singletons. Described treatment: oral pan-JAK inhibitor, 5-10 mg twice daily. The specimen was CD4+ T cells sorted from blood, collected at week 4, from a patient treated with tofacitinib. Source of these receptors: a human donor with alopecia areata.

This clone was observed a handful of times. The rearrangement joins TRBV4-1 to TRBJ2-3; 8 bases align to TRBD2. CDR3 length equals 15 residues. From germline, CDR1 is MGHRA and CDR2 YSYEKL. V shed 0 bases, J shed 5 bases, and the junction held 4 bases outside the gene matches. The CDR3 DNA is TGCGCCAGCAGCCAAGATAGAGCGGGAGAAGATACGCAGTATTTT. Translated, it gives CASSQDRAGEDTQYF.

This chain joins TRBV15 and TRBJ1-1, with 8 nucleotides matching TRBD1. The CDR3 totals 18 residues. Trimming removed 2 bases from V and 0 bases from J; junction bases left unmatched: 11. Germline lookup yields CDR1 LNHNV and CDR2 YYDKDF (reference sequence). The CDR3 bases are TGTGCCACCAGCAGACCCCCAAGGACAGGGTGGATGAACACTGAAGCTTTCTTT. Translating it yields CATSRPPRTGWMNTEAFF.